A selection of T cell receptor beta chains follows, all from one sample in a study of response to subunit inactivated influenza vaccine. MiXCR, run by TCRdb on the RT-PCR reads, gives a single entry per CDR3 protein. This table holds some 800,000 distinct CDR3 sequences, around 20% found once. The material sequenced was PBMCs from blood, taken about 5 days after vaccination. The receptors stem from a man aged 45-60 years who received an inactivated influenza vaccine. Each CDR3 is given with its conserved first and last residue. A D gene is named only where the DNA matches it firmly. A row's size may be missing; if present it is once, few, many or a size class.

V gene	D gene	clone size	J gene	CDR3 protein	CDR3 DNA
TRBV6-1	.	.	TRBJ2-2	CASIGPRGTGELFF	TGTGCCAGCATTGGACCTCGGGGAACCGGGGAGCTGTTTTTT
TRBV10-3	.	.	TRBJ2-1	CAISESGSYSGLNEQFF	TGTGCCATCAGTGAGTCGGGGTCCTACTCCGGGCTGAATGAGCAGTTCTTC
TRBV28	TRBD2	few	TRBJ2-7	CASSSREFEQYF	TGTGCCAGCAGCTCGCGGGAGTTCGAGCAGTACTTC
TRBV5-1	.	.	TRBJ2-4	CASSFPGHKNIQYF	TGCGCCAGCAGCTTCCCGGGACACAAAAACATTCAGTACTTC
TRBV12-3/TRBV12-4	TRBD1	.	TRBJ2-1	CASSSWTGLYNEQFF	TGTGCCAGCAGTTCGTGGACAGGACTTTACAATGAGCAGTTCTTC
TRBV29-1	.	many	TRBJ2-7	CSVEEVNPYEQYF	TGCAGCGTTGAAGAGGTTAACCCCTACGAGCAGTACTTC
TRBV29-1	.	.	TRBJ2-3	CSGLTGRYADTQYF	TGCAGCGGTCTGACAGGGAGGTACGCAGATACGCAGTATTTT
TRBV6-5	TRBD1	few	TRBJ1-6	CASSLLRGRTGLNSPLHF	TGTGCCAGCAGTTTATTACGGGGACGGACAGGGTTGAATTCACCCCTCCACTTT
TRBV5-1	TRBD1	.	TRBJ2-1	CASSLGSGTGNNEQFF	TGCGCCAGCAGCTTGGGATCCGGGACAGGGAACAATGAGCAGTTCTTC
TRBV5-1	.	few	TRBJ2-7	CEKMGGGDEQYF	TGCGAAAAGATGGGGGGCGGCGACGAGCAGTACTTC
TRBV27	TRBD1	many	TRBJ2-7	CASSQKTGPSYEQYF	TGTGCCAGCAGTCAAAAGACAGGGCCTTCCTACGAGCAGTACTTC
TRBV20-1	.	.	TRBJ2-5	CSATSLAETQYF	TGCAGTGCTACCTCCCTAGCGGAGACCCAGTACTTC
TRBV5-1	.	few	TRBJ2-2	CASSLEWGPGELFF	TGCGCCAGCAGCTTGGAATGGGGCCCAGGGGAGCTGTTTTTT
TRBV7-6	TRBD1	few	TRBJ2-5	CASSAPTGKQETQYF	TGTGCCAGCAGCGCACCGACAGGGAAACAAGAGACCCAGTACTTC
TRBV5-1	TRBD2	.	TRBJ2-5	CASSLNTGLAGEQETQYF	TGCGCCAGCAGCTTGAATACAGGACTAGCGGGTGAACAAGAGACCCAGTACTTC
TRBV24-1	.	.	TRBJ2-3	CATSDLHLDTQYF	TGTGCCACCAGTGATTTGCACTTGGATACGCAGTATTTT
TRBV20-1	.	few	TRBJ1-5	CSARVSLNSNQPQHF	TGCAGTGCTAGAGTCAGTCTGAATAGCAATCAGCCCCAGCATTTT
TRBV28	.	many	TRBJ2-1	CASGPTGSSYNEQFF	TGTGCCAGCGGTCCCACAGGGAGCTCCTACAATGAGCAGTTCTTC
TRBV9	.	few	TRBJ2-3	CASSVAGSGTDTQYF	TGTGCCAGCAGCGTAGCAGGTAGCGGCACAGATACGCAGTATTTT
TRBV7-8	.	many	TRBJ2-1	CASSLAEGTYNEQFF	TGTGCCAGCAGCTTGGCGGAGGGCACCTACAATGAGCAGTTCTTC
TRBV4-3	TRBD1	.	TRBJ1-4	CASSQRGQGGEKLFF	TGCGCCAGCAGCCAGCGGGGACAGGGAGGGGAAAAACTGTTTTTT
TRBV6-5	.	few	TRBJ2-3	CASSNPGADTQYF	TGTGCCAGCAGTAACCCGGGCGCCGATACGCAGTATTTT
TRBV5-1	.	.	TRBJ2-1	CASSLEGRSHNEQFF	TGCGCCAGCAGCTTGGAGGGACGTTCCCACAATGAGCAGTTCTTC
TRBV5-1	TRBD2	.	TRBJ2-1	CASSSGLADHNEQFF	TGCGCCAGCAGCTCGGGACTAGCGGACCACAATGAGCAGTTCTTC
TRBV7-3	.	.	TRBJ1-1	CASSLYHGGTEAFF	TGTGCCAGCAGCTTATACCATGGGGGCACTGAAGCTTTCTTT
TRBV5-1	.	.	TRBJ1-4	CASSLYWGADEKLFF	TGCGCCAGCAGCTTGTATTGGGGCGCCGATGAAAAACTGTTTTTT
TRBV12-3/TRBV12-4	TRBD2	.	TRBJ2-7	CASSPPGTRAYEQYF	TGTGCCAGCAGCCCCCCCGGGACTAGAGCCTACGAGCAGTACTTC
TRBV20-1	TRBD2	.	TRBJ2-3	CSARDELAGGRDTQYF	TGCAGTGCTAGAGATGAACTAGCGGGAGGGAGAGATACGCAGTATTTT
TRBV6-4	TRBD2	few	TRBJ2-1	CASSFSSGRAYNEQFF	TGTGCCAGCAGTTTCAGTAGCGGGAGGGCGTACAATGAGCAGTTCTTC
TRBV20-1	TRBD2	.	TRBJ2-1	CSASAGWTSENNEQFF	TGCAGTGCTAGCGCTGGATGGACTAGCGAGAACAATGAGCAGTTCTTC
TRBV6-2/TRBV6-3	.	.	TRBJ2-7	CASSYDTYAYEQYF	TGTGCCAGCAGTTACGACACATACGCCTACGAGCAGTACTTC
TRBV6-1	TRBD1	.	TRBJ1-2	CASRRTGEGNYGYTF	TGTGCCAGCAGACGGACAGGGGAGGGGAACTATGGCTACACCTTC
TRBV5-4	TRBD1	.	TRBJ1-6	CASSPAGQANSPLHF	TGTGCCAGCAGCCCCGCGGGACAGGCGAATTCACCCCTCCACTTT
TRBV7-8	TRBD2	.	TRBJ2-3	CASSSPRLWASGSRDTQYF	TGTGCCAGCAGCTCCCCTCGACTGTGGGCTAGCGGGAGTCGGGATACGCAGTATTTT
TRBV20-1	.	.	TRBJ2-1	CSAISRNEQFF	TGCAGTGCGATATCTCGGAATGAGCAGTTCTTC
TRBV15	.	.	TRBJ2-7	CATSRVAGNYEQYF	TGTGCCACCAGCAGAGTGGCAGGGAACTACGAGCAGTACTTC